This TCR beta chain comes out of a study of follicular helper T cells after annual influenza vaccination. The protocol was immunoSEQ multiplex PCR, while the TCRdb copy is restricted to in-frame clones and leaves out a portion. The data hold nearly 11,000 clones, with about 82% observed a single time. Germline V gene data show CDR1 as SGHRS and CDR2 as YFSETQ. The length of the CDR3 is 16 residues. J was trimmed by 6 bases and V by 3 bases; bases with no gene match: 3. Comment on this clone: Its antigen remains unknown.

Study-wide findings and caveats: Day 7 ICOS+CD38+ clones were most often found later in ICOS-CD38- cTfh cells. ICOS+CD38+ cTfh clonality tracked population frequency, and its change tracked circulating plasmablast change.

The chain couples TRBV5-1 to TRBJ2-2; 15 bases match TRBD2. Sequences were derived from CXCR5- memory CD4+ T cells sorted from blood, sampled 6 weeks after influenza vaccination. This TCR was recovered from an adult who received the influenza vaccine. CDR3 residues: CASSSGLAGGPGELFF. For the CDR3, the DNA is TGCGCCAGCAGCTCGGGACTAGCGGGGGGCCCCGGGGAGCTGTTTTTT.